The source of this T cell receptor beta chain is a study of T cell responses to AZD1222 COVID-19 vaccine. General observations from the study: Spike-specific TCRs gained breadth and depth after people received two AZD1222 doses. White British donors predominated, females outnumbered males, and clonal diversity was possibly underestimated.

Timing groups of about 4 and about 12 weeks for second doses were pooled. Assay: immunoSEQ multiplex PCR; the TCRdb copy retains only in-frame clones and omits some. The sample has about 180,000 clones, around 90% seen once. Concerning this clone: What it recognizes is unknown.

The sample here was peripheral blood, taken 28 days after the second AZD1222 dose. This TCR was recovered from an adult who received the AZD1222 COVID-19 vaccine.

CDR3 sequence (DNA): TGTGCCAGCAGCCAGGGAGGGGGTACTCAAGAGACCCAGTACTTC. It specifies CASSQGGGTQETQYF. The chain joins TRBV11-2 to TRBJ2-5; a possible D gene is TRBD2 (7 bases). V lost 5 bases and J lost 2, with 15 bases in between. Per germline, CDR1 SGHAT and CDR2 FQNNGV. CDR3 length equals 15 residues.